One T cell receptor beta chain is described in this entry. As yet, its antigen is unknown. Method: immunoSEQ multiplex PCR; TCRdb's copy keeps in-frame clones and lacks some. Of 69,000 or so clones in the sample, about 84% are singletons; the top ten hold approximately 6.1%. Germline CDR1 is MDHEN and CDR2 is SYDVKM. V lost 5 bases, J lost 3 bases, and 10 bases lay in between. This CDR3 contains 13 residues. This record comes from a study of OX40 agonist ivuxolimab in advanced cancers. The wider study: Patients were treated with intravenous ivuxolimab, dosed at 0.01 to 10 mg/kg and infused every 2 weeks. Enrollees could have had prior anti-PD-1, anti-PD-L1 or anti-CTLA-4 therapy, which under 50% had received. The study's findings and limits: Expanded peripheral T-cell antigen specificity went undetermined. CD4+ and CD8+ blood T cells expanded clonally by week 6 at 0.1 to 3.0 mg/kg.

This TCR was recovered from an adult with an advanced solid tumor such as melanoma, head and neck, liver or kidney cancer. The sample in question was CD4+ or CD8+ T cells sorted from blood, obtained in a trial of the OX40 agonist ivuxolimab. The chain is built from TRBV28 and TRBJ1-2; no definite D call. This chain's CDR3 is CASSTGRDYGYTF. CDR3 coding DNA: TGTGCCAGCAGTACCGGAAGGGACTATGGCTACACCTTC.